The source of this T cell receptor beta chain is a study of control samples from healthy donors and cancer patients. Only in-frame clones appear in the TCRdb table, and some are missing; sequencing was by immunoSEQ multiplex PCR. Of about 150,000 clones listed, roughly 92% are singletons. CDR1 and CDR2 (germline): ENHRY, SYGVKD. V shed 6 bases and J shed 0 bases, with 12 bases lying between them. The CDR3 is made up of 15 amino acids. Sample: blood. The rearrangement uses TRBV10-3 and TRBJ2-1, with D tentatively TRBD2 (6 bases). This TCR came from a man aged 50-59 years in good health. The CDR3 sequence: CAIRETRSSYNEQFF. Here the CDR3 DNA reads TGTGCCATCAGAGAGACTAGAAGCTCCTACAATGAGCAGTTCTTC.